This TCR beta chain was recorded in a study of immune evolution from preneoplasia to lung adenocarcinoma. Regarding the study as a whole: Later-stage lesions appeared to have more T cells, more diversity, less clonality. Top clone frequencies peaked in normal lung, apparently declining through invasive adenocarcinoma.

To note about this clone: Its antigen remains unidentified.

Profiled with immunoSEQ multiplex PCR; TCRdb holds only in-frame clones, not every one. The table records 4,000 or so clones, 65% to 85% of them present only once. The V and J ends lost 0 bases and 0 bases respectively, with 12 bases between them. The CDR3 has 16 residues. Germline assignment: CDR1 SGDLS and CDR2 YYNGEE. Material for sequencing was FFPE adjacent normal lung tissue. This chain connects TRBV9 to TRBJ1-1; D perhaps matches TRBD1 (6 bases). This clonotype was obtained from a person aged 70 to 79 with lung adenocarcinoma. In DNA form, the CDR3 reads TGTGCCAGCAGCGTAGAAGGAACAGGGCTGAACACTGAAGCTTTCTTT. It codes for CASSVEGTGLNTEAFF.